This T cell receptor (beta chain) was observed in a study of T cell clonality in common variable immunodeficiency. Findings of the study overall: CVID subjects had higher TCRbeta clonality than healthy controls, most marked in about a third. Common variable immunodeficiency TCR beta sequences reportedly had fewer deletions and N-nucleotide insertions.

The sample holds many counts of this clone. Its antigen is as yet unknown. The CDR3 goes on 3 residues after the read ends, and that part is filled in from the germline J gene. Assay used: immunoSEQ multiplex PCR; TCRdb lists only in-frame clones, some missing. The repertoire consists of around 24,000 clones, none detected only once. Germline values: CDR1 DFQATT, CDR2 SNEGSKA (reference sequence). The CDR3 is 13 residues long. Trimming removed 3 bases at V and 3 bases at J, with 9 bases between. This chain joins TRBV20-1 and TRBJ1-5, with D perhaps matching TRBD1 (5 bases). Specimen: peripheral blood mononuclear cells. The receptor was isolated from a human donor with common variable immunodeficiency. Partial CDR3 DNA: TGCAGTGCTAGCTCGACAGTCAATCAGCCC. Its protein is CSASSTVNQP. The whole CDR3 reads CSASSTVNQPQHF.